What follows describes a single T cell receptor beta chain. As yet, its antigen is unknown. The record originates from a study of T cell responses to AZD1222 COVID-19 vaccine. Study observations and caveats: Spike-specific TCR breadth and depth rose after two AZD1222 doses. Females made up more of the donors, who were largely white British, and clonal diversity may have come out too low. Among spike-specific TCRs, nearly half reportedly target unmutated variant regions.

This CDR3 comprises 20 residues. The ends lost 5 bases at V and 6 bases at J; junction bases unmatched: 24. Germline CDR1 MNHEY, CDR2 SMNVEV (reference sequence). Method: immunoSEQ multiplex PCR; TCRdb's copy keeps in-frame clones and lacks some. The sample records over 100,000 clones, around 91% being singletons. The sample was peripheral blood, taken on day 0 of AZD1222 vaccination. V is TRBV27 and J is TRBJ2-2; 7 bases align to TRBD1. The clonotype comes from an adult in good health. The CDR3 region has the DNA TGTGCCAGCAGTCCCCTAAGGGGCCCGGGAAGAAGGGGGCGCGCCGGGGAGCTGTTTTTT. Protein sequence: CASSPLRGPGRRGRAGELFF.